This T cell receptor beta chain was obtained from a study of CD8 T cells in ankylosing spondylitis. The study's findings and limits: Blood of patients with ankylosing spondylitis appeared to be characterized by a TCR beta motif of eight highly homologous variants.

There are many counts of this clonotype. The antigen is unknown. MiXCR, run by TCRdb on the 5' RACE reads, gives a single entry per CDR3 protein. The sample records about 150,000 distinct CDR3 sequences, approximately 7.3% being singletons. This clonotype originated in a female donor with ankylosing spondylitis or in good health (not recorded which). The specimen sequenced was blood, either unsorted or a sorted T cell fraction (not recorded which).

DNA of the CDR3: TGCGCCAGCAGCTTGGCAGGGGGCGCGGAGACCCAGTACTTC. Encoded protein: CASSLAGGAETQYF. V gene TRBV5-1 combines with J gene TRBJ2-5; 8 positions agree with TRBD1. The trim removed 0 bases at V and 5 bases at J, leaving 3 bases unmatched. The CDR3 is made up of 14 amino acids. CDR1 and CDR2 (germline): SGHRS, YFSETQ.